This passage covers 8 T cell receptor beta chains from one sample sequenced in a study of T cell repertoires in cytomegalovirus infection. TCRdb used MiXCR to reprocess the reads, holding one entry per CDR3 protein. The sample has 250,000 or so distinct CDR3 sequences, about 17% seen once. The material sequenced was CD8+ T cells from PBMCs. These receptors originate from a human donor in good health (CMV status not recorded). Some clones in this sample may be carry-over from other donors' samples.

This clonotype was seen many times. This chain uses TRBV7-9 with TRBJ2-3; D is uncertain. Trimming stripped 8 bases from V and 3 bases from J, with 15 bases between. The germline V gene encodes CDR1 SEHNR and CDR2 FQNEAQ (reference sequence). This CDR3 region has 14 residues. DNA of the CDR3: TGTGCCAGCGCCGACGGGCTCCATACAGATACGCAGTATTTT. Its translation is CASADGLHTDTQYF. The variable domain in full, completed from reference TRBV7-9 and TRBJ2-3, reads DTGVSQNPRHKITKRGQNVTFRCDPISEHNRLYWYRQTLGQGPEFLTYFQNEAQLEKSRLLSDRFSAERPKGSFSTLEIQRTEQGDSAMYLCASADGLHTDTQYFGPGTRLTVL.

The genes are TRBV27 and TRBJ1-2; the D gene is possibly TRBD1 (5 bases). Germline values: CDR1 MNHEY, CDR2 SMNVEV (reference sequence). The CDR3 covers 13 residues. Trimming cost V 4 bases and J 4 bases, with 10 bases left between them. This CDR3 reads CASSSGVGYGYTF. The CDR3 nucleotides read TGTGCCAGCAGTTCGGGGGTGGGCTATGGCTACACCTTC.

In its sample, this clonotype was seen many times. V is TRBV6-4 and J is TRBJ2-2; a possible D gene is TRBD2 (6 bases). Germline loops: CDR1 MRHNA, CDR2 SNTAGT. Trimming left V 2 bases short and J 5 bases short, with 9 bases between. The CDR3 extends over 14 amino acids. The chain's CDR3 is CASSDGGETGELFF. CDR3 DNA sequence: TGTGCCAGCAGTGACGGCGGGGAAACCGGGGAGCTGTTTTTT.

The chain joins TRBV18 to TRBJ2-1; D unclear. The CDR3 covers 14 residues. The germline V and J ends were trimmed by 2 bases and 7 bases, with 12 bases remaining between them. CDR1 is KGHSH and CDR2 is LQKENI in the germline V gene. CDR3 sequence: CASSPGVRQNEQFF. The CDR3 DNA follows: TGTGCCAGCTCACCAGGTGTCAGACAAAATGAGCAGTTCTTC.

The chain is built from TRBV2 and TRBJ2-6, with 7 bases lining up with TRBD1. J was trimmed by 0 bases and V by 5 bases; bases with no gene match: 4. CDR3 length equals 16 residues. Looked up from germline, CDR1 is SNHLY and CDR2 is FYNNEI. DNA of the CDR3: TGTGCCAGCAGTAAGGACAGGTTCTCTGGGGCCAACGTCCTGACTTTC. Protein: CASSKDRFSGANVLTF.

The sample holds many counts of this clonotype. The chain carries TRBV2 and TRBJ1-5; perhaps TRBD1 as D (5 bases). Germline CDR1 SNHLY, CDR2 FYNNEI. V lost 3 bases, J lost 7 bases, and 10 bases lay in between. The CDR3 totals 13 residues. The CDR3 reads CASSEGGGQPQHF. The CDR3 DNA reads TGTGCCAGCAGTGAGGGGGGTGGACAGCCCCAGCATTTT.

This clonotype has just a few counts. V is TRBV28 and J is TRBJ2-2; the match to TRBD2 covers 10 bases. There are 17 residues in the CDR3. V shed 3 bases, J shed 7 bases, and the junction held 11 bases outside the gene matches. From germline, CDR1 is MDHEN and CDR2 SYDVKM. In DNA, the CDR3 is TGTGCCAGCAGTTTTTGGACCAGCGGGGGGGCGGTCGGGGAGCTGTTTTTT. This codes for CASSFWTSGGAVGELFF.

The chain links TRBV12-3 or TRBV12-4 to TRBJ1-6; unclear D gene. The length of the CDR3 is 15 residues. V dropped 7 bases and J dropped 0 bases, with 10 bases sitting between them. CDR3 sequence: CASTEGYSYNSPLHF. The CDR3 nucleotides are TGTGCCAGCACAGAAGGGTACTCCTATAATTCACCCCTCCACTTT.